The 10 T cell receptor beta chains below all came from one sample that was sequenced in a study of T cell repertoires in cytomegalovirus infection. Which antigens these TCRs recognize remains unknown. TCRdb processed the reads anew with MiXCR; each CDR3 protein has one entry. The sample lists approximately 500,000 distinct CDR3 sequences, 25% to 35% seen once, with 15% to 20% in the top ten. Specimen: cultured PBMCs, collected from culture after CMV antigen stimulation. The receptors originated from a human donor in good health (CMV status not recorded). Some clones in this sample may be carry-over from other donors' samples.

In regard to this clonotype: The junction departs from the called germline gene at one end, perhaps through a read error. The J gene is TRBJ1-2, the V gene TRBV2; a possible D gene is TRBD1 (5 bases). This CDR3 is built from 13 residues. Germline CDR1 reads SNHLY; CDR2 reads FYNNEI. This chain's CDR3 is CASPKGPFRGYTF. CDR3 nucleotide sequence: TGCGCCAGCCCTAAGGGGCCCTTCCGAGGCTACACCTTC.

The chain uses TRBV5-1 and TRBJ2-3; tentatively, D is TRBD1 or TRBD2 (6 bases each). The germline V gene has CDR1 SGHRS and CDR2 YFSETQ. The CDR3 loop spans 14 amino acids. The V end was cut by 4 bases, the J end by 3 bases, with 12 bases between. The DNA for the CDR3 is TGCGCCAGCAGCCTGGAGGGGGTTACAGATACGCAGTATTTT. This sequence encodes CASSLEGVTDTQYF.

The chain couples TRBV6-2 or TRBV6-3 to TRBJ2-3; 8 nucleotides agree with TRBD2. J was trimmed by 0 bases and V by 3 bases; bases with no gene match: 5. The CDR3 consists of 16 residues. Germline CDR1 and CDR2: MNHEY and SVGEGT. The CDR3 nucleotides read TGTGCCAGCAGTTATTTTGCGGGAGGCAGCACAGATACGCAGTATTTT. Its protein is CASSYFAGGSTDTQYF.

This clonotype was recorded at least ten times. The chain couples TRBV7-3 to TRBJ2-7; TRBD2 aligns across 7 bases. Germline-derived CDR1 and CDR2 are SGHTA and FQGTGA. This CDR3 has 14 amino acids. V shed 2 bases, J shed 1 base, and the junction held 2 bases outside the gene matches. DNA for the CDR3: TGTGCCAGCAGCTTAGGGGGAGGGTCCTACGAGCAGTACTTC. This gives the protein CASSLGGGSYEQYF.

This clonotype was seen only once. A read error may explain this, as a much larger clone is one base away. The chain is built from TRBV6-1 and TRBJ1-1; 7 bases match TRBD1. This CDR3 spans 15 amino acids. From germline, CDR1 is MNHNS and CDR2 SASEGT. V lost 7 bases to trimming and J lost 0 bases; unmatched junction nucleotides: 8. The CDR3 region has the DNA TGTGCCAGCAATTCCGGGACAGCCATGAACACTGAAGCTTTCTTT. Translating it yields CASNSGTAMNTEAFF.

As for this clonotype: A junction boundary mismatches the germline segment, possibly from a read error. V and J are TRBV11-2 and TRBJ2-2; D is perhaps TRBD2 (5 bases). This CDR3 is built from 16 residues. The germline CDR1 and CDR2 sequences are SGHAT and FQNNGV. CDR3 nucleotide sequence: TGTGCCAGCAGCTTTGGGCTCCGATCATGGACCGGGGAGCAGTTTTTT. Protein product: CASSFGLRSWTGEQFF.

This clonotype was recorded many times. The V and J genes are TRBV7-2 and TRBJ1-2; D not resolved. This CDR3 is 13 amino acids long. In germline, CDR1 is SGHTA, CDR2 FQGNSA. Trimming took off 2 bases at V and 3 bases at J, with 7 bases between the two ends. Written as DNA, the CDR3 is TGTGCCAGCAGCTTAAATAAGGACTATGGCTACACCTTC. It yields the protein CASSLNKDYGYTF.

The table lists this clonotype with many counts. V usage is TRBV7-2 and J usage is TRBJ1-5; D uncertain. This CDR3 comprises 15 residues. Looked up from germline, CDR1 is SGHTA and CDR2 is FQGNSA. Trimming took off 5 bases at V and 7 bases at J, with 18 bases between the two ends. As DNA, the CDR3 is TGTGCCAGCAGCCCTCACATGGGATCTGAGCAGCCCCAGCATTTT. Its translation is CASSPHMGSEQPQHF.

Here the CDR3 DNA reads TGCGCCAGCAGCCAAGTATCTTGGACAGGGACCTACGAGCAGTACTTC. This codes for CASSQVSWTGTYEQYF. The rearrangement links TRBV4-3 to TRBJ2-7; the match to TRBD1 covers 8 bases. Germline trimming cut 1 base from V and 2 bases from J; bases unmatched to any gene: 7. The CDR3 is 16 amino acids. Per germline, CDR1 LGHNA and CDR2 YSLEER.

This clonotype was picked up a small number of times. The chain uses TRBV4-1 and TRBJ2-6; D call uncertain. Germline CDR1 MGHRA, CDR2 YSYEKL. Trimming stripped 0 bases from V and 2 bases from J, with 14 bases between. This CDR3 region has 18 residues. The CDR3 spells CASSQEVGSVTGANVLTF. Written as DNA, the CDR3 is TGCGCCAGCAGCCAAGAGGTAGGGTCCGTTACTGGGGCCAACGTCCTGACTTTC.